This T cell receptor beta chain was obtained from a study of T cell repertoires in cytomegalovirus infection. About the research overall: Indicated by public TCR beta signatures were CMV infection and matching HLA type. Whole-study results and caveats: Summed public TCR beta family frequency identified CMV carriers bearing the relevant HLA. HLA-C-restricted, CMV-specific TCR beta clonotypes were dominant ex vivo.

The V and J ends lost 2 bases and 7 bases, in that order; junction bases with no gene match: 8. CDR1 is SEHNR, CDR2 FQNEAQ, per germline (reference sequence). This CDR3 region has 15 residues. MiXCR, run by TCRdb on the reads, gives a single entry per CDR3 protein. The sample holds some 130,000 distinct CDR3 sequences; 20% to 30% are singletons and the top ten take 34%. This clonotype was observed a handful of times. Its target is unknown. Sequenced: PBMCs, sequenced either directly or after in vitro stimulation (not recorded which). This clonotype originated in a human donor in good health (CMV status not recorded). Some clones in this sample may be carry-over from other donors' samples. The rearrangement uses TRBV7-9 and TRBJ2-1, with 7 nucleotides matching TRBD1. The CDR3 reads CASSLQGVFVNEQFF. CDR3 bases: TGTGCCAGCAGCTTACAGGGGGTGTTTGTTAATGAGCAGTTCTTC.